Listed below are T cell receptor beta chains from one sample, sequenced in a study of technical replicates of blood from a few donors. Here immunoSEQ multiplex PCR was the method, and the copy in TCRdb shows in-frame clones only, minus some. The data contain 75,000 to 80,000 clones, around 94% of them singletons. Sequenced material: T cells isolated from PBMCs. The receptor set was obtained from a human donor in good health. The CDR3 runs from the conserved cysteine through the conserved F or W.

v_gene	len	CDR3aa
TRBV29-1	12	CSVRDRPYEQYF
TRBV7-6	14	CASSHVAGAGELFF
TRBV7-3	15	CASSIRTGEAYEQYF
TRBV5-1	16	CASSLFPSGSYNEQFF
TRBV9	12	CASSASSGELFF
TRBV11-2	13	CASSLAQGSTIYF
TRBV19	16	CASRPRQDSGANVLTF
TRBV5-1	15	CASSRTGTGETEAFF
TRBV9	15	CASSSLAGGTDTQYF
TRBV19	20	CASSIDSHLRTSGRNNEQFF
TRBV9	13	CASSVGQDDEQFF
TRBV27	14	CASSLQFSGYEQYF
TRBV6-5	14	CASSYGQDSYEQYF
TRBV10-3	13	CAISGPGYNEQFF
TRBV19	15	CASSIRRTRNEKLFF
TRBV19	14	CASSIDRVNYGYTF
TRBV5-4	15	CASSLIRTGSYEQYF
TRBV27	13	CASSLLGTDEAFF
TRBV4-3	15	CASSQGLSSYNEQFF
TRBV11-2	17	CASSSRGLAGGPETQYF
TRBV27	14	CASSLSVAAYEQYF
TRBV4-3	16	CASSQVQAIGIYGYTF
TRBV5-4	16	CASSSRAGASTDTQYF
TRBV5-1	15	CASSLESEGGTEAFF
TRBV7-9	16	CASSLDPGQGSGEQYF
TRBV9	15	CASSVGGRVTDTQYF
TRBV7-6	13	CASSLAQTSEAFF
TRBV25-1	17	CASSASRGGGEKDGYTF
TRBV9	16	CASSEGGQREHNEQFF
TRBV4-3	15	CASSPGQGRNTEAFF
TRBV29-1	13	CSVGVQGTYEQYF
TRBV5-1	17	CASSRWTGDTNTGELFF
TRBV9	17	CASSVSGSLPTNTEAFF
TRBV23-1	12	CASIPRGEKLFF
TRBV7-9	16	CASSEIRGWGANVLTF
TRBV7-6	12	CASSSGLAVQYF
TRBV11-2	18	CASSSLDYYRGLNTEAFF
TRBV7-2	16	CASSLRRREDTGELFF
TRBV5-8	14	CASSRPSAQETQYF
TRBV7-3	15	CASSLMSSSTDTQYF
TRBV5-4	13	CASSQDSVYGYTF
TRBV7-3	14	CASSSEGAEEKLFF
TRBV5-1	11	CASIEIHGYTF
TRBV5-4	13	CASSLRQGYEQYF
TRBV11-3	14	CASSLDTREGGYTF
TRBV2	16	CASSETSGSVYNEQFF
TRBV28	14	CATTTGYVFYEQYF